These 25 T cell receptor beta chains were all obtained from the same sample, sequenced in a study of T-cell memory formation after mild COVID-19. A single record per CDR3 protein comes from TCRdb applying MiXCR to the 5' RACE reads. Among roughly 560,000 distinct CDR3 sequences listed, around 20% were seen once. Sample: PBMCs or a T cell subset sorted from them (not recorded which). The receptors here all came from an adult woman who had mild COVID-19 (a few samples of this study predate the infection). Cell type and time point are not known.

This chain connects TRBV24-1 to TRBJ2-3; 10 nucleotides line up with TRBD1. The CDR3 length is 14 residues. The V gene end was trimmed by 4 bases and the J gene end by 5 bases; junction bases not matched to a gene: 2. Per the germline V gene, CDR1 is KGHDR and CDR2 is SFDVKD. The DNA of the CDR3 is TGTGCCACCAGTGACCGGACAGGGGGAGATACGCAGTATTTT. Protein sequence: CATSDRTGGDTQYF.

This chain links TRBV24-1 with TRBJ2-2; TRBD1 matches 11 bases. The CDR3 length is 14 residues. V lost 8 bases, J lost 6 bases, and 4 bases stayed unmatched. In germline, CDR1 is KGHDR, CDR2 SFDVKD. The CDR3 loop reads CATTGQGAAGELFF. The CDR3 nucleotides are TGTGCCACCACTGGACAGGGGGCCGCCGGGGAGCTGTTTTTT.

CDR3 nucleotides: TGTGCCACCAGTGATTTTGGCGGGAGGGCCGGCAATGAGCAGTTCTTC. Translated, it gives CATSDFGGRAGNEQFF. The V call is TRBV24-1, the J call TRBJ2-1; TRBD2 matches at 9 bases. This CDR3 spans 16 amino acids. Germline CDR1 and CDR2: KGHDR and SFDVKD. With V trimmed by 1 base and J by 6 bases, 6 bases remained unmatched.

This clonotype was counted between two and nine times. J is TRBJ2-7 and V is TRBV7-9; perhaps TRBD1 as D (6 bases). V was clipped by 1 base and J by 4 bases, with 11 bases between them. This CDR3 has 14 residues. From germline, CDR1 is SEHNR and CDR2 FQNEAQ (reference sequence). The DNA for the CDR3 is TGTGCCAGCAGCTTAGGCCGGGACATATACGAGCAGTACTTC. It specifies CASSLGRDIYEQYF.

The CDR3 bases are TGTGCCAGTAGCGACAGGGCCACCGGGGAGCTGTTTTTT. Protein sequence: CASSDRATGELFF. The chain is built from TRBV19 and TRBJ2-2; 7 nucleotides match TRBD1. Germline assignment: CDR1 LNHDA and CDR2 SQIVND (reference sequence). V shed 6 bases and J 4 bases; nucleotides not matched to a gene: 2. This CDR3 spans 13 amino acids.

The chain recombines TRBV27 with TRBJ2-6; a weak D match, TRBD1 (6 bases). The CDR3 is 18 residues long. Trimming took 3 bases from V and 0 from J, leaving 15 bases between them. The V gene's germline CDR1 is MNHEY and CDR2 SMNVEV (reference sequence). The CDR3 DNA is TGTGCCAGCAGTTTCCGGACAGCCGCCAACTCTGGGGCCAACGTCCTGACTTTC. Its translation is CASSFRTAANSGANVLTF.

This chain connects TRBV7-9 to TRBJ2-1, with D perhaps TRBD2 (6 bases). The CDR3 is made up of 15 amino acids. The germline V and J ends were trimmed by 3 bases and 4 bases, with 13 bases remaining between them. Per germline, CDR1 SEHNR and CDR2 FQNEAQ (reference sequence). In nucleotides, the CDR3 is TGTGCCAGCAGCTTTGGGACTTTGAGATACAATGAGCAGTTCTTC. Protein product: CASSFGTLRYNEQFF. The complete variable domain, with remaining parts taken from reference TRBV7-9 and TRBJ2-1, reads DTGVSQNPRHKITKRGQNVTFRCDPISEHNRLYWYRQTLGQGPEFLTYFQNEAQLEKSRLLSDRFSAERPKGSFSTLEIQRTEQGDSAMYLCASSFGTLRYNEQFFGPGTRLTVL.

CDR3 coding DNA: TGTGCCAGCCTCCCGTGGGGACAGGGCTATGGCTACACCTTC. The encoded protein is CASLPWGQGYGYTF. The chain recombines TRBV19 with TRBJ1-2; 9 nucleotides align to TRBD1. J lost 4 bases, V lost 9 bases, and 9 bases had no gene match. Per the germline V gene, CDR1 is LNHDA and CDR2 is SQIVND (reference sequence). The CDR3 covers 14 residues.

The chain has TRBV29-1 and TRBJ2-7; D may be TRBD2 (8 bases). Germline CDR1 SQVTM, CDR2 ANQGSEA. The CDR3 is 13 amino acids. The ends were cut back, 7 bases at V and 2 bases at J, with 15 bases in the middle. The CDR3 region is CSAGGDSTYEQYF. CDR3 DNA sequence: TGCAGCGCGGGGGGGGACAGCACCTACGAGCAGTACTTC.

The V gene is TRBV12-3 or TRBV12-4, the J gene TRBJ2-3, with 11 bases aligning to TRBD1. The junction had 7 bases not matched to a gene; V was cut back by 8 bases and J by 9 bases. The CDR3 loop spans 13 amino acids. The CDR3 region is CASGTGGTITQYF. CDR3 nucleotides: TGTGCCAGCGGGACAGGGGGTACGATCACGCAGTATTTT.

This chain connects TRBV30 to TRBJ1-1, with D possibly being TRBD1 (6 bases). V was shortened by 0 bases and J by 11 bases, with 13 bases between the two germline ends. The CDR3 length is 12 residues. Germline V gives CDR1 GTSNPN, CDR2 SVGIG (reference sequence). As DNA, the CDR3 is TGTGCCTGGAGTGTTTCGTATGGACAGGCTTTCTTT. Its translation is CAWSVSYGQAFF. Filled out from reference TRBV30 and TRBJ1-1, the complete variable domain reads SQTIHQWPATLVQPVGSPLSLECTVEGTSNPNLYWYRQAAGRGLQLLFYSVGIGQISSEVPQNLSASRPQDRQFILSSKKLLLSDSGFYLCAWSVSYGQAFFGQGTRLTVV.

The rearrangement joins TRBV4-1 to TRBJ2-5; D not resolved. This CDR3 is built from 12 residues. V was trimmed by 3 bases and J by 5 bases, leaving 7 bases between them. CDR1 MGHRA and CDR2 YSYEKL come from the germline V gene. The CDR3 region has the DNA TGCGCCAGCAGCCACATCACGGAGACCCAGTACTTC. Translated: CASSHITETQYF.

Ten or more counts support this clonotype. The chain links TRBV6-4 to TRBJ2-3; unclear D gene. This CDR3 spans 13 amino acids. Germline lookup yields CDR1 MRHNA and CDR2 SNTAGT. The V gene lost 2 bases and the J gene lost 4 bases, with 7 bases spanning the gap. CDR3 nucleotide sequence: TGTGCCAGCAGTGACGGGGAAGCAGATACGCAGTATTTT. Residues: CASSDGEADTQYF.

Only a few counts were recorded for this clonotype. CDR3 coding DNA: TGTGCCAGTAAAAATAGCGTTTTACATACCGGGGAGCTGTTTTTT. Translated: CASKNSVLHTGELFF. The chain is built from TRBV19 and TRBJ2-2, with a possible D match to TRBD2 (5 bases). The germline V gene encodes CDR1 LNHDA and CDR2 SQIVND (reference sequence). The germline V and J ends were trimmed by 7 bases and 5 bases, with 17 bases remaining between them. This CDR3 has 15 residues.

The chain uses TRBV4-2 and TRBJ2-1, with 10 bases that match TRBD2. Trimming took 2 bases from V and 6 from J; bases not matched to a gene: 4. Per germline, CDR1 LGHNA and CDR2 YNFKEQ. The CDR3 consists of 15 residues. The CDR3 here is CASSQSGLAFNEQFF. The CDR3 coding sequence is TGTGCCAGCAGCCAATCGGGACTAGCGTTCAATGAGCAGTTCTTC.

A few counts support this clonotype. One end of the junction does not line up with germline, which may come from a read error. The chain uses TRBV6-2 or TRBV6-3 and TRBJ1-1; D possibly corresponds to TRBD1 (6 bases). Germline loops: CDR1 MNHEY, CDR2 SVGEGT. The CDR3 is made up of 15 amino acids. CDR3 amino acids: CASSDSQGPNTEAFF. DNA for the CDR3: TGTGCCAGCAGTGACTCACAGGGACCGAACACTGAAGCTTTCTTT.

This clonotype has just a few counts. The CDR3 DNA follows: TGTGCCAGCAGCCCGGTCTTGACCCAAGAGACCCAGTACTTC. Encoded protein: CASSPVLTQETQYF. This rearrangement joins TRBV7-2 to TRBJ2-5; the D is unclear. V was trimmed by 5 bases and J by 1 base, leaving 11 bases between them. Per the germline V gene, CDR1 is SGHTA and CDR2 is FQGNSA. The CDR3 is 14 residues long.

The chain joins TRBV9 to TRBJ2-7, with 10 bases fitting TRBD2. The CDR3 spans 15 residues. Germline assignment: CDR1 SGDLS and CDR2 YYNGEE. The J segment lost 5 bases and the V segment lost 0 bases, leaving 5 bases of the junction unmatched. The CDR3 loop is CASSVAPGLADEQYF. Here the CDR3 DNA reads TGTGCCAGCAGCGTAGCCCCCGGACTAGCGGACGAGCAGTACTTC.

In its sample, this clonotype was seen a few times. The chain carries TRBV11-2 and TRBJ2-1; 10 positions agree with TRBD2. With V trimmed by 7 bases and J by 9 bases, 3 bases remained unmatched. Germline V gives CDR1 SGHAT, CDR2 FQNNGV. The CDR3 contains 12 residues. CDR3 DNA sequence: TGTGCCAGCACCTCTAGCGGGGGTGAGCAGTTCTTC. It is translated as CASTSSGGEQFF.

This chain joins TRBV5-4 and TRBJ2-7, with a weak D call TRBD1 (6 bases). Germline-derived CDR1 and CDR2 are SGHNT and YYREEE (reference sequence). The CDR3 extends over 15 amino acids. Trimming removed 3 bases from V and 0 bases from J, with 13 bases in between. CDR3 region: CASSWMQGSSYEQYF. The CDR3 DNA reads TGTGCCAGCAGCTGGATGCAGGGGAGCTCCTACGAGCAGTACTTC.

This clonotype was counted between two and nine times. Being one base from a much bigger clone, this may be a read error. This chain uses TRBV3-1 with TRBJ2-3; D may correspond to TRBD1 or TRBD2 (5 bases each). V lost 0 bases to trimming and J lost 2 bases, with 9 bases between them. Germline V gene sequence: CDR1 LGHDT, CDR2 YNNKEL (reference sequence). The CDR3 length is 15 residues. The CDR3 coding sequence is TGTGCCAGCAGCCAAGAGTGGGGGAACACAGATACGCAGTATTTT. Translating it yields CASSQEWGNTDTQYF.

This clonotype was detected only a few times. V gene TRBV12-3 or TRBV12-4 combines with J gene TRBJ2-2; TRBD2 might be the D (7 bases). CDR3 length: 15 residues. V was clipped by 3 bases and J by 1 base, with 9 bases between them. The CDR3 reads CASSLGGGNTGELFF. CDR3 DNA: TGTGCCAGCAGTTTGGGAGGGGGGAACACCGGGGAGCTGTTTTTT.

The genes are TRBV30 and TRBJ2-1; D gene unclear. Germline CDR1 is GTSNPN and CDR2 is SVGIG (reference sequence). With 4 bases removed from V and 0 bases from J, the gap between germline ends came to 4 bases. This CDR3 is 12 amino acids long. Written as DNA, the CDR3 is TGTGCCTGGACGGACTCCTACAATGAGCAGTTCTTC. Protein product: CAWTDSYNEQFF. Combining the CDR3 with reference TRBV30 and TRBJ2-1 gives the whole variable domain SQTIHQWPATLVQPVGSPLSLECTVEGTSNPNLYWYRQAAGRGLQLLFYSVGIGQISSEVPQNLSASRPQDRQFILSSKKLLLSDSGFYLCAWTDSYNEQFFGPGTRLTVL.

On this clonotype: One end of the junction varies from germline; a read error may be responsible. The chain's CDR3 is CASSRPGGIYTGELFF. The CDR3 DNA follows: TGTGCTAGCAGCCGCCCCGGCGGTATCTACACCGGGGAGCTGTTTTTT. The chain couples TRBV7-7 to TRBJ2-2; D is undetermined. The germline V gene encodes CDR1 SSHAT and CDR2 FNYEAQ (reference sequence). The CDR3 extends over 16 amino acids.

This clonotype came up a few times. The rearrangement links TRBV20-1 to TRBJ2-7, with 8 bases identical to TRBD1. Germline V gene sequence: CDR1 DFQATT, CDR2 SNEGSKA (reference sequence). The length of the CDR3 is 17 residues. J was trimmed by 0 bases and V by 5 bases; bases with no gene match: 15. The DNA for the CDR3 is TGCAGTGCTTCAGGTGGACAGGGCCGAACAAGCTCCTACGAGCAGTACTTC. This codes for CSASGGQGRTSSYEQYF.